This T cell receptor (beta chain) was obtained from a study of T-cell reconstitution after alpha-beta-depleted transplantation in children. CDR1 is LGHNA, CDR2 YNFKEQ, per germline. The V and J ends lost 0 bases and 0 bases respectively, with 11 bases between them. This CDR3 is 17 amino acids long. This clonotype was picked up a small number of times. A TCRbeta library incorporating unique molecular identifiers was prepared. TCRdb re-called the PCR reads through MiXCR, storing one row per CDR3 protein. The sample includes over 400,000 distinct CDR3 sequences, under 15% of them seen just once. This receptor was taken from a human donor who donated a stem cell graft to a child with combined immunodeficiency. Sequenced here: PBMCs from the stem cell graft donor, sampled from the stem cell graft. The V and J genes are TRBV4-2 and TRBJ2-2; D is uncertain. The CDR3 sequence is CASSQDPGRANTGELFF. The CDR3 region has the DNA TGTGCCAGCAGCCAAGATCCCGGCAGAGCGAACACCGGGGAGCTGTTTTTT.